This T cell receptor beta chain was identified in a study of T cell changes during pregnancy in multiple sclerosis. In germline, CDR1 is MGHRA, CDR2 YSYEKL. The ends were cut back, 0 bases at V and 6 bases at J, with 12 bases in the middle. The CDR3 has 16 amino acids. The protocol was immunoSEQ multiplex PCR, while the TCRdb copy is restricted to in-frame clones and leaves out a portion. The repertoire holds over 12,000 clones, around 85% seen once, with over 15% in the top ten. This TCR was sampled from a female donor with multiple sclerosis, enrolled in a pregnancy study. This material consisted of CD8+ T cells from peripheral blood mononuclear cells, taken in the first trimester of pregnancy. V is TRBV4-1 and J is TRBJ1-6; D is ambiguous. CDR3 coding DNA: TGCGCCAGCAGCCAAGATTGGCAGGCTTTTAATTCACCCCTCCACTTT. Translation: CASSQDWQAFNSPLHF.